This TCR beta chain was recorded in a study of prognosis after radiotherapy for stage I lung cancer. Two-round multiplex PCR on genomic DNA was the method by which TCR beta CDR3 was amplified. With primers specific to each TRBV and TRBJ gene, the first-round PCR was performed. TCRdb called the multiplex PCR reads again in MiXCR, with one record for every CDR3 protein. The sample carries some 39,000 distinct CDR3 sequences, approximately 25% recorded once. Germline V gene sequence: CDR1 SEHNR, CDR2 FQNEAQ (reference sequence). The CDR3 extends over 11 amino acids. V was shortened by 3 bases and J by 8 bases, with 4 bases between the two germline ends.

This receptor was identified in a donor at least 50 years old with non-small cell lung cancer. The V call is TRBV7-9, the J call TRBJ2-2; no firm D call. The specimen was PBMCs, collected before or after stereotactic body radiation therapy (not recorded which). Here the CDR3 DNA reads TGTGCCAGCAGCTTGAGGGGGGAGCTGTTTTTT. Protein product: CASSLRGELFF.